These T cell receptor beta chains were read from a single sample in a study of cytomegalovirus exposure and HLA in healthy donors. TCRdb's copy holds only in-frame clones and misses some; the assay was immunoSEQ multiplex PCR. The top ten clones hold about 3.3% of a sample with some 130,000 clones, around 79% of them seen once. The material sequenced was PBMCs. These receptors came from a woman aged 25 to 39 in good health and CMV-seropositive. CDR3s include the opening cysteine and the closing phenylalanine or tryptophan. A D gene is named only where the DNA matches it firmly.

d_call: .
j_call: TRBJ2-3
v_call: TRBV28
cdr3_nt: TGTGCCAGCAGTTCTACAGGGTTCTTGGATACGCAGTATTTT
cdr3_aa: CASSSTGFLDTQYF

d_call: TRBD1
j_call: TRBJ2-1
v_call: TRBV2
cdr3_nt: TGTGCCATCGTTGACAGGGAGTTGGGCAATGAGCAGTTCTTC
cdr3_aa: CAIVDRELGNEQFF

d_call: .
j_call: TRBJ2-2
v_call: TRBV7-2
cdr3_nt: TGTGCCAGCAGCCCCGGTGGGGGCAGAGAGCTGTTTTTT
cdr3_aa: CASSPGGGRELFF

d_call: .
j_call: TRBJ1-2
v_call: TRBV7-3
cdr3_nt: TGTGCCAGCAGCCCCGGGGGAATCTATGGCTACACCTTC
cdr3_aa: CASSPGGIYGYTF

d_call: TRBD1
j_call: TRBJ1-4
v_call: TRBV11-2
cdr3_nt: TGTGCCAGCAGCCGGGAGAGGGGGCGAGGTCGCCTTATTGAAAAACTGTTTTTT
cdr3_aa: CASSRERGRGRLIEKLFF

d_call: .
j_call: TRBJ1-2
v_call: TRBV18
cdr3_nt: TGTGCCAGCTCACCGTCGGAGGGTGGCTACACCTTC
cdr3_aa: CASSPSEGGYTF

d_call: .
j_call: TRBJ2-7
v_call: TRBV7-8
cdr3_nt: TGTGCCAGCAGCTCCTCCATAGAGGTAGGGGGAGACTCGGACGAGCAGTACTTC
cdr3_aa: CASSSSIEVGGDSDEQYF

d_call: TRBD1
j_call: TRBJ1-6
v_call: TRBV9
cdr3_nt: TGTGCCAGCAGTGCTGGTCGCGGGACAGAGAATTCACCCCTCCACTTT
cdr3_aa: CASSAGRGTENSPLHF

d_call: .
j_call: TRBJ1-2
v_call: TRBV9
cdr3_nt: TGTGCCAGCAGCGTGGCAGGCTATGGCTACACCTTC
cdr3_aa: CASSVAGYGYTF

d_call: TRBD1
j_call: TRBJ2-2
v_call: TRBV5-5
cdr3_nt: TGTGCCAGCAGCTTGGCCCGACAGGGGGGGACCGGGGAGCTGTTTTTT
cdr3_aa: CASSLARQGGTGELFF

d_call: TRBD1
j_call: TRBJ1-1
v_call: TRBV5-1
cdr3_nt: TGCGCCAGCAGCCAGGACAGGGGATGGACTGAAGCTTTCTTT
cdr3_aa: CASSQDRGWTEAFF